This T cell receptor beta chain came from a study of T cell responses to AZD1222 COVID-19 vaccine. The trim removed 5 bases at V and 2 bases at J, leaving 9 bases unmatched. Germline CDR1 reads LNHDA; CDR2 reads SQIVND (reference sequence). The CDR3 has 16 amino acids. The assay was immunoSEQ multiplex PCR, and TCRdb's table has in-frame clones only and misses some. The repertoire has some 120,000 clones, around 87% of them found once; the top ten carry roughly 1.5%. The origin of this receptor is an adult in good health. The material was peripheral blood, obtained on day 0 of AZD1222 vaccination. The chain uses TRBV19 and TRBJ1-5; 7 nucleotides match TRBD1. The CDR3 loop is CASSRTGVVGNQPQHF. Written as DNA, the CDR3 is TGTGCCAGTAGTCGTACAGGGGTGGTGGGCAATCAGCCCCAGCATTTT.